This T cell receptor (beta chain) was profiled in a study of cytomegalovirus exposure and HLA in healthy donors. On the study more broadly: Prior work identified some 120 million unique TCR beta sequences in approximately 180 million T cells.

The study sampled nominally healthy donors, though unrecorded immune exposures were likely. Findings and limits, study-wide: Specificity of a few CMV-associated chains for CMV antigens was verified in vitro.

The primer mix had 60 Vbeta and 13 Jbeta primers. Libraries were prepared by immunoSEQ multiplex PCR; TCRdb keeps only in-frame clonotypes and omits some of them. The sample shows under 300,000 clones, around 81% of them seen only once. CDR3 length: 10 residues. Of note for this clone: Its antigen is as yet unknown.

The TCR originated in a woman aged 60 to 75 in good health and CMV-seropositive. The chain employs TRBV12-1 and TRBJ2-3; TRBD2 is the table's D call, not checked against the DNA. TRBV12-1 is an annotated pseudogene. Material for sequencing was PBMCs. The CDR3 protein is CASSLYTQYF. DNA of the CDR3: TGTGCCAGCAGCCTCTATACGCAGTATTTT.